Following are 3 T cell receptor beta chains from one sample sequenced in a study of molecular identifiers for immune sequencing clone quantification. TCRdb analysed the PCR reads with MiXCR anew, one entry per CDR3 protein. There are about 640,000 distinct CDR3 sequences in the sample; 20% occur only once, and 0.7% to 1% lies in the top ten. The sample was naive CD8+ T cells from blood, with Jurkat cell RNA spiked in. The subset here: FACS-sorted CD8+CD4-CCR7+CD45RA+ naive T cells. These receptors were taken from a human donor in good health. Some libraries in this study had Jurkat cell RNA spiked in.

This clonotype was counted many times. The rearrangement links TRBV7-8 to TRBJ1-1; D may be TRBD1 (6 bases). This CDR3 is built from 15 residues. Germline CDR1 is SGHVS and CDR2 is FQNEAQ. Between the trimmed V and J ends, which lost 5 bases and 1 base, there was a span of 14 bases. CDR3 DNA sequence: TGTGCCAGCAGCCGAGGGGGAAGCTCGAACACTGAAGCTTTCTTT. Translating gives CASSRGGSSNTEAFF.

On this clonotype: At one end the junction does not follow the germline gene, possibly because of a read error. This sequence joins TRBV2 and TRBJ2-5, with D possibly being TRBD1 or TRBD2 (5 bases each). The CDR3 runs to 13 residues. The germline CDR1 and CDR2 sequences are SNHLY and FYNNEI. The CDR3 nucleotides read TGTACCAGCAGTGGCGAGCCCTTAGGGACCAAGTACTTC. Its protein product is CTSSGEPLGTKYF.

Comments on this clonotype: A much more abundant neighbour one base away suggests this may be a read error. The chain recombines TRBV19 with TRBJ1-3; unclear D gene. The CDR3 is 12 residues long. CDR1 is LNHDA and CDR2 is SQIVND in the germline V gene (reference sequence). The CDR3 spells CATESSGDTIYF. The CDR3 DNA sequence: TGTGCCACGGAGTCCTCTGGAGACACCATATATTTT.